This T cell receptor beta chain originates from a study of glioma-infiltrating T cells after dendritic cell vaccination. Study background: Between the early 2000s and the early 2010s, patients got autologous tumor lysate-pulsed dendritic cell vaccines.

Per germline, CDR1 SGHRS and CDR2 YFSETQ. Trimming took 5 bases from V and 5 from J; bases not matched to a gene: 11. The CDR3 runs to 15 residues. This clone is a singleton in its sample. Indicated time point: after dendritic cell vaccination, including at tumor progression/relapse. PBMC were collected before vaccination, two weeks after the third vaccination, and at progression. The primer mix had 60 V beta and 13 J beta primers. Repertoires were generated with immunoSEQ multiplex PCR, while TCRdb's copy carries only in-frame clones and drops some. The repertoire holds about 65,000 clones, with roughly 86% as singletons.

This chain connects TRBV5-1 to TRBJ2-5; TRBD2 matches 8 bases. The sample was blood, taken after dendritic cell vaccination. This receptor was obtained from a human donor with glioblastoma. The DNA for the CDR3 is TGCGCCAGCAGTTCCCCCACGGGGGGGCCGGAGACCCAGTACTTC. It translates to CASSSPTGGPETQYF.